This TCR beta chain came from a study of T cell repertoires in cytomegalovirus infection. There are 14 residues in the CDR3. Trimming cost V 0 bases and J 10 bases, with 16 bases left between them. The germline V gene has CDR1 LGHDT and CDR2 YNNKEL (reference sequence). TCRdb independently ran MiXCR on the reads; one entry per CDR3 protein. Here the sample spans 450,000 to 600,000 distinct CDR3 sequences, over 9% being singletons. The sequenced sample was PBMCs. This clonotype was sampled from a human donor in good health (CMV status not recorded). Some clones in this sample may be carry-over from other donors' samples. V gene TRBV3-1 combines with J gene TRBJ2-7, with D maybe TRBD2 (5 bases). The CDR3 sequence is CASSQDRTSPQQYF. In DNA, the CDR3 is TGTGCCAGCAGCCAAGACAGGACTTCGCCTCAACAGTACTTC.